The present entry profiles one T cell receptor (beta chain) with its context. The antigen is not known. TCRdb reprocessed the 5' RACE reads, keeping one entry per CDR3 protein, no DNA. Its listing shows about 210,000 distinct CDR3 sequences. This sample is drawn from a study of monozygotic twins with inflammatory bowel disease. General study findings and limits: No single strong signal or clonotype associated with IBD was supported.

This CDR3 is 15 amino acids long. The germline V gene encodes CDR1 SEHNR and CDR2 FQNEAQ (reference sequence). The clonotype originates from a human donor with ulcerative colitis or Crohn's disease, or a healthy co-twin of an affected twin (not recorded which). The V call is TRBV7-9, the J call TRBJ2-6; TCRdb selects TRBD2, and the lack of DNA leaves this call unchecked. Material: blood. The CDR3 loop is CASSQAAGYANVLTF.